A single sample gave rise to the 16 T cell receptor beta chains below, sequenced in a study of shared clonotypes between healthy human individuals. The data were produced by immunoSEQ multiplex PCR, yet TCRdb's version contains in-frame clones alone and is incomplete. The table records 2 million to 3 million clones, approximately 94% of them present only once. The sequenced sample consisted of naive CD4+ T cells from PBMCs. Subset specified: CD45RA+ positively selected. The source of these receptors is a man in his late teens or twenties in good health. Some clones in this sample may be carry-over from other donors' samples.

The rearrangement links TRBV28 to TRBJ2-1; D ambiguous. Germline loops: CDR1 MDHEN, CDR2 SYDVKM. V was pared by 10 bases and J by 2 bases, with 15 bases between. The CDR3 consists of 14 residues. CDR3 sequence: CATKGDGPYNEQFF. The CDR3 DNA is TGTGCCACCAAGGGCGATGGGCCCTACAATGAGCAGTTCTTC.

The genes are TRBV7-8 and TRBJ1-1; D possibly corresponds to TRBD1 (6 bases). V lost 5 bases to trimming and J lost 1 base, with 17 bases between them. The CDR3 sequence is 16 residues long. CDR1 is SGHVS, CDR2 FQNEAQ, per germline. In DNA form, the CDR3 reads TGTGCCAGCAGCCCCCGTTTGGACAGCGAGAACACTGAAGCTTTCTTT. Protein sequence: CASSPRLDSENTEAFF.

This clone is a singleton in its sample. The genes are TRBV7-8 and TRBJ2-3, with D hard to call. V gave up 1 base and J gave up 0 bases, with 5 bases separating them. Germline values: CDR1 SGHVS, CDR2 FQNEAQ. CDR3 size: 14 residues. The CDR3 DNA reads as TGTGCCAGCAGCTTAGTTGTTAGCACAGATACGCAGTATTTT. Translating it yields CASSLVVSTDTQYF.

This chain joins TRBV2 and TRBJ1-1; tentatively, D is TRBD1 (6 bases). Trimming took off 7 bases at V and 3 bases at J, with 15 bases between the two ends. CDR1 SNHLY and CDR2 FYNNEI come from the germline V gene. CDR3 length equals 14 residues. CDR3 bases: TGTGCCAGCACCAAGACAGCAGGGGACACTGAAGCTTTCTTT. Its protein product is CASTKTAGDTEAFF.

This chain connects TRBV7-2 to TRBJ2-7; 11 bases align to TRBD2. This CDR3 spans 18 amino acids. The junction had 15 bases not matched to a gene; V was cut back by 4 bases and J by 4 bases. Germline V gene data show CDR1 as SGHTA and CDR2 as FQGNSA. CDR3 region: CASSSPQMAGLAAYEQYF. CDR3 in DNA: TGTGCCAGCAGCTCCCCCCAGATGGCGGGACTAGCGGCTTACGAGCAGTACTTC. Looking up the rest from reference TRBV7-2 and TRBJ2-7 gives the full variable domain: GAGVSQSPSNKVTEKGKDVELRCDPISGHTALYWYRQSLGQGLEFLIYFQGNSAPDKSGLPSDRFSAERTGGSVSTLTIQRTQQEDSAVYLCASSSPQMAGLAAYEQYFGPGTRLTVT.

V usage is TRBV10-2 and J usage is TRBJ2-7; a possible D gene is TRBD1 (5 bases). The germline V gene encodes CDR1 WSHSY and CDR2 SAAADI. V lost 2 bases, J lost 2 bases, and 7 bases lay in between. This CDR3 contains 13 residues. Here the CDR3 reads CASSEDRAYEQYF. The CDR3 coding sequence is TGCGCCAGCAGTGAGGACAGAGCCTACGAGCAGTACTTC.

This clone was detected once. The chain recombines TRBV5-5 with TRBJ2-1; 8 bases map to TRBD2. The CDR3 sequence is 17 residues long. The ends lost 4 bases at V and 7 bases at J; junction bases unmatched: 16. The germline V gene encodes CDR1 SGHKS and CDR2 YYEKEE (reference sequence). This CDR3 is CASSPDPGAGGWNEQFF. CDR3 nucleotides: TGTGCCAGCAGCCCGGACCCCGGCGCGGGAGGTTGGAATGAGCAGTTCTTC. Full variable domain (outside the CDR3, taken from reference TRBV5-5 and TRBJ2-1): DAGVTQSPTHLIKTRGQQVTLRCSPISGHKSVSWYQQVLGQGPQFIFQYYEKEERGRGNFPDRFSARQFPNYSSELNVNALLLGDSALYLCASSPDPGAGGWNEQFFGPGTRLTVL.

This chain uses TRBV25-1 with TRBJ2-3, with D tentatively TRBD1 or TRBD2 (6 bases each). V was shortened by 1 base and J by 4 bases, with 15 bases between the two germline ends. The CDR3 has 16 residues. Germline V lookup: CDR1 MGHDK, CDR2 SYGVNS. CDR3 region: CASSEFEGGRSDTQYF. In nucleotides, the CDR3 is TGTGCCAGCAGTGAATTCGAGGGGGGAAGGTCAGATACGCAGTATTTT.

The chain combines TRBV7-9 with TRBJ2-1; TRBD2 matches 9 bases. The junction had 4 bases not matched to a gene; V was cut back by 1 base and J by 0 bases. This CDR3 comprises 17 residues. Per germline, CDR1 SEHNR and CDR2 FQNEAQ (reference sequence). The CDR3 loop reads CASSLVAGGTSYNEQFF. DNA of the CDR3: TGTGCCAGCAGCTTAGTGGCGGGAGGGACCTCCTACAATGAGCAGTTCTTC.

The V gene is TRBV2, the J gene TRBJ2-5; D may correspond to TRBD1 or TRBD2 (5 bases each). CDR3 length equals 14 residues. The germline V and J ends were trimmed by 1 base and 5 bases, with 11 bases remaining between them. Germline CDR1 and CDR2: SNHLY and FYNNEI. CDR3 residues: CASSEERGSETQYF. CDR3 coding DNA: TGTGCCAGCAGTGAAGAGAGGGGATCGGAGACCCAGTACTTC.

This clone came up once. The chain recombines TRBV5-1 with TRBJ1-1, with D hard to call. The CDR3 runs 17 residues. CDR1 is SGHRS, CDR2 YFSETQ, per germline. Trimming took 3 bases from V and 4 from J, leaving 22 bases between them. The CDR3, as DNA: TGCGCCAGCAGCTCGACCGGGGAGCGACATCTAGGCACTGAAGCTTTCTTT. It yields the protein CASSSTGERHLGTEAFF.

The chain has TRBV28 and TRBJ2-3, with TRBD2 identical over 8 bases. J gave up 3 bases and V 3 bases, and 8 bases lay outside the gene matches. Germline V gene data show CDR1 as MDHEN and CDR2 as SYDVKM. CDR3 size: 16 residues. CDR3 amino acids: CASSLSGIAGTDTQYF. The CDR3 nucleotides read TGTGCCAGCAGTTTGTCGGGGATAGCGGGGACAGATACGCAGTATTTT.

The rearrangement joins TRBV5-1 to TRBJ2-1; 16 bases align to TRBD2. V shed 0 bases and J 3 bases; nucleotides not matched to a gene: 15. Germline values: CDR1 SGHRS, CDR2 YFSETQ. The length of the CDR3 is 22 residues. The CDR3 region has the DNA TGCGCCAGCAGCTTGGGTTCATCGGGACTAGCGGGAGGGTCCCCCCTCTACAATGAGCAGTTCTTC. Translating gives CASSLGSSGLAGGSPLYNEQFF.

This CDR3 reads CSVPPGTGTLGDTQYF. DNA for the CDR3: TGCAGCGTTCCGCCCGGGACAGGGACCCTCGGGGATACGCAGTATTTT. V usage is TRBV29-1 and J usage is TRBJ2-3, with TRBD1 identical over 9 bases. CDR3 length: 16 amino acids. Germline CDR1 is SQVTM and CDR2 is ANQGSEA. J lost 6 bases, V lost 5 bases, and 15 bases had no gene match.

CDR3 residues: CASSGLVAGYGYTF. As DNA, the CDR3 is TGTGCCAGCAGCGGGTTAGTAGCGGGCTATGGCTACACCTTC. The chain employs TRBV7-9 and TRBJ1-2; no definite D call. Germline V gene sequence: CDR1 SEHNR, CDR2 FQNEAQ (reference sequence). CDR3 length: 14 residues. Trimming cost V 5 bases and J 4 bases, with 14 bases left between them.

To note about this clone: Different DNA sequences within this sample yield the same CDR3. V is TRBV11-3 and J is TRBJ2-5; TRBD1 matches 7 bases. The J segment lost 4 bases and the V segment lost 1 base, leaving 0 bases of the junction unmatched. From germline, CDR1 is SGHNT and CDR2 YENEEA. This CDR3 has 13 amino acids. The CDR3 nucleotides are TGTGCCAGCAGCTTAGCAGGGGGAGAGACCCAGTACTTC. It is translated as CASSLAGGETQYF.